One and the same sample provided the 8 T cell receptor beta chains below, sequenced in a study of tumor-infiltrating lymphocytes in primary liver carcinoma. The researchers produced TCR beta cDNA from approximately 550 ng total RNA with a constant-region primer. Slightly modified ARM-PCR served as the procedure for the TCR beta libraries. These libraries came from three rounds of nested multiplex PCR. Two initial PCR rounds of ten to eleven cycles each paired TRBV1-TRBV30 forward primers with a C-beta reverse primer. Using its own MiXCR run on the multiplex PCR reads, TCRdb lists one record per CDR3 protein. The sample consists of tens of thousands of distinct CDR3 sequences, under 85% of them appearing once. The roughly 19-33 mg bulk tissue piece was not sorted before simultaneous RNA and DNA extraction. Sequences were obtained from liver tumor tissue from sampling region 4. Stated subset: tumor region T4, right-lateral pole. These receptors all come from a woman in her twenties or thirties with primary liver carcinoma and hepatitis B virus infection.

This CDR3 is CASSLEGGENEKLFF. The DNA of the CDR3 is TGTGCCAGCAGCTTAGAAGGGGGCGAAAATGAAAAACTGTTTTTT. V and J are TRBV11-2 and TRBJ1-4, with 7 positions matching TRBD1. The germline gives CDR1 SGHAT, CDR2 FQNNGV. CDR3 length: 15 amino acids. Trimming took 0 bases from V and 5 from J; bases not matched to a gene: 3.

About this clonotype itself: One end of the junction does not line up with germline, which may come from a read error. The J gene is TRBJ2-1, the V gene TRBV11-3; TRBD2 agrees at 7 bases. This CDR3 contains 15 residues. Germline lookup yields CDR1 SGHNT and CDR2 YENEEA. CDR3 region: CASSRLVGGVYEQLF. CDR3 DNA: TGTGCCAGCAGCCGACTAGTGGGGGGGGTGTATGAGCAGCTCTTC.

This sequence joins TRBV11-2 and TRBJ2-2, with 7 bases identical to TRBD2. Looked up from germline, CDR1 is SGHAT and CDR2 is FQNNGV. J gave up 5 bases and V 7 bases, and 10 bases lay outside the gene matches. The CDR3 runs to 15 residues. The CDR3 DNA sequence: TGTGCCAGCACGCACAGGTCTAGCGGAACCGGGGAGCTGTTTTTT. Encoded protein: CASTHRSSGTGELFF.

Comment on this clonotype: This likely comes from a read error, as the CDR3 has no conserved phenylalanine or tryptophan at its end. This chain joins TRBV29-1 and TRBJ2-3; no clear D gene. The CDR3 covers 14 residues. From germline, CDR1 is SQVTM and CDR2 ANQGSEA. The CDR3 loop reads CSPRSEGVADAQYY. In nucleotides, the CDR3 is TGTAGCCCCCGCTCAGAAGGCGTTGCAGATGCGCAGTATTAT.

This clonotype was observed a handful of times. The missing conserved phenylalanine or tryptophan at the end of this CDR3 makes a read error likely. The V gene is TRBV6-2 or TRBV6-3, the J gene TRBJ2-2; D is perhaps TRBD1 or TRBD2 (5 bases each). Germline assignment: CDR1 MNHEY and CDR2 SVGEGT. The CDR3 has 15 residues. Trimming cost V 5 bases and J 4 bases, with 14 bases left between them. The CDR3 loop reads CASSRGHWSTGELFL. Written as DNA, the CDR3 is TGTGCCAGCAGTCGGGGCCATTGGAGCACCGGGGAGCTGTTTTTA.

This clonotype was seen only once. The CDR3 does not end in the conserved phenylalanine or tryptophan, so this is likely a read error. Because the CDR3's place on the DNA is in doubt, the DNA is left out and the CDR3 is given as listed by TCRdb. This chain uses TRBV11-2 with TRBJ2-5. The germline V gene encodes CDR1 SGHAT and CDR2 FQNNGV. The length of the CDR3 is 12 amino acids, counting both ends. The CDR3 sequence: CASSLGLETRYS.

This clonotype was counted ten times or more. This may be a read error, as it is one base from a much larger clone. The chain joins TRBV7-8 to TRBJ1-2, with TRBD1 matching 11 bases. Looked up from germline, CDR1 is SGHVS and CDR2 is FQNEAQ. The CDR3 sequence is 16 residues long. This CDR3 reads CAGSFEGTGGGYGYTF. CDR3 DNA sequence: TGTGCCGGCAGCTTCGAAGGGACAGGGGGTGGCTATGGCTACACCTTC.

V gene TRBV11-2 combines with J gene TRBJ2-7; TRBD2 matches 7 bases. Germline V gene lookup returns CDR1 SGHAT and CDR2 FQNNGV. This CDR3 is built from 16 residues. Trimming cost V 6 bases and J 6 bases; bases outside gene matches: 17. This chain's CDR3 is CASRFGGRALGREQYF. The CDR3, as DNA: TGTGCCAGCAGGTTCGGAGGGAGGGCCTTAGGGCGCGAGCAGTACTTC.